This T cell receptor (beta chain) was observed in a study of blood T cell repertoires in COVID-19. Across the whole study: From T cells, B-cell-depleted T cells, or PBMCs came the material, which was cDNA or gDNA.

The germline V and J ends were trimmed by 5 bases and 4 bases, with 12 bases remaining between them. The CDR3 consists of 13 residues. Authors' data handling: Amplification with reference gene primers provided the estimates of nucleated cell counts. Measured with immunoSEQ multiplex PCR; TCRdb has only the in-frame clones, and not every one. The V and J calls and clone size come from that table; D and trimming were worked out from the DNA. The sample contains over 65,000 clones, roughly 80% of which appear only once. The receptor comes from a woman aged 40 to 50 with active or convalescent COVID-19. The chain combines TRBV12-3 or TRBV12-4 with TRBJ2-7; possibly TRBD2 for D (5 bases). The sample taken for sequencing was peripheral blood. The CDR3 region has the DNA TGTGCCAGCAGTCCTGGACTTCTATACGAGCAGTACTTC. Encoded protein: CASSPGLLYEQYF.